These T cell receptor beta chains were read from a single sample in a study of cytomegalovirus exposure and HLA in healthy donors. The data were produced by immunoSEQ multiplex PCR, yet TCRdb's version contains in-frame clones alone and is incomplete. The sample lists around 190,000 clones, around 87% occurring once. Sequenced: PBMCs. Receptors were obtained from a boy aged 2 to 10 in good health and CMV-seronegative. CDR3s include the opening cysteine and the closing phenylalanine or tryptophan. Each record gives: clone size, V gene, J gene, D gene, CDR3 protein, CDR3 DNA. The D gene is left open where the match is weak. Clone size is given for some rows only: seen once, a few or many times, or a class if the clone is expanded.

-	TRBV7-8	TRBJ2-1	-	CASSLLAVGLKVHEQFF	TGTGCCAGCAGCCTATTAGCTGTTGGCCTCAAAGTCCATGAGCAGTTCTTC
-	TRBV15	TRBJ2-2	TRBD2	CATSRTGTSGHTGELFF	TGTGCCACCAGCAGAACCGGGACTAGCGGCCACACCGGGGAGCTGTTTTTT
-	TRBV7-3	TRBJ2-7	-	CASALGGDRSYEQYF	TGTGCCAGCGCTCTTGGAGGGGACAGAAGTTACGAGCAGTACTTC
-	TRBV27	TRBJ2-7	-	CASSPGQILPYEQYF	TGTGCCAGCAGTCCCGGACAGATACTACCCTACGAGCAGTACTTC
-	TRBV29-1	TRBJ2-5	-	CSAGQETQYF	TGCAGCGCCGGCCAAGAGACCCAGTACTTC
-	TRBV9	TRBJ1-1	-	CASSLGTGMNTEAFF	TGTGCCAGCAGCTTAGGCACAGGAATGAACACTGAAGCTTTCTTT
once	TRBV30	TRBJ1-2	-	CAWTGLRNGYTF	TGTGCCTGGACAGGTCTCAGGAATGGCTACACCTTC
-	TRBV28	TRBJ1-1	-	CASSFGQKAFF	TGTGCCAGCAGTTTCGGACAGAAGGCTTTCTTT
few	TRBV6-1	TRBJ1-4	-	CASRNYNEKLFF	TGTGCCAGCAGGAACTACAATGAAAAACTGTTTTTT
-	TRBV5-1	TRBJ2-1	-	CASSADGVNEQFF	TGCGCCAGCAGCGCAGACGGGGTAAATGAGCAGTTCTTC
-	TRBV2	TRBJ1-1	-	CASRDSLNTEAFF	TGTGCCAGCAGGGACAGCTTAAACACTGAAGCTTTCTTT
once	TRBV30	TRBJ2-7	TRBD1	CAWVGQGTTYEQYF	TGTGCCTGGGTGGGACAGGGGACCACCTACGAGCAGTACTTC
-	TRBV10-3	TRBJ1-1	TRBD1	CAISPDDRGPEAFF	TGTGCCATCAGTCCCGATGACAGGGGGCCTGAAGCTTTCTTT
-	TRBV5-1	TRBJ2-3	-	CASSLDLAGQDTQYF	TGCGCCAGCAGCTTGGATCTGGCGGGGCAAGATACGCAGTATTTT
-	TRBV27	TRBJ1-1	TRBD1	CASRTGAEAFF	TGTGCCAGCCGGACAGGGGCTGAAGCTTTCTTT
-	TRBV19	TRBJ2-1	TRBD2	CASSLSGNVNEQFF	TGTGCCAGTAGCCTTAGCGGGAACGTCAATGAGCAGTTCTTC
-	TRBV5-1	TRBJ2-7	-	CASSFIWFAGETISEQYF	TGCGCCAGCAGCTTTATATGGTTCGCCGGGGAAACGATAAGTGAGCAGTACTTC
-	TRBV29-1	TRBJ1-5	TRBD1	CSVATGTGGFQPQHF	TGCAGCGTTGCAACCGGGACAGGGGGCTTTCAGCCCCAGCATTTT
-	TRBV7-2	TRBJ2-5	TRBD2	CASSLGLAGGSLETQYF	TGTGCCAGCAGCCTGGGACTAGCGGGAGGATCTCTGGAGACCCAGTACTTC
-	TRBV4-2	TRBJ1-4	-	CASSEQPVSNEKLFF	TGTGCCAGCAGCGAACAGCCGGTTTCTAATGAAAAACTGTTTTTT
-	TRBV5-1	TRBJ2-1	-	CASSSGWDIGKNNEQFF	TGCGCCAGCAGCTCGGGTTGGGACATTGGGAAAAACAATGAGCAGTTCTTC
-	TRBV28	TRBJ1-2	-	CASSRRRGDGYTF	TGTGCCAGCAGCCGCCGACGGGGAGACGGCTACACCTTC
-	TRBV6-1	TRBJ2-2	TRBD1	CASSELTGSTGELFF	TGTGCCAGCAGTGAACTGACAGGGTCTACCGGGGAGCTGTTTTTT
-	TRBV28	TRBJ2-7	TRBD1	CASSFGQGTHEQYF	TGTGCCAGCAGTTTTGGACAGGGGACCCACGAGCAGTACTTC
-	TRBV5-1	TRBJ1-2	-	CASMGGYYGYTF	TGCGCCAGCATGGGGGGGTACTATGGCTACACCTTC
-	TRBV28	TRBJ1-3	-	CASNLQGGNTIYF	TGTGCCAGCAACCTACAGGGCGGAAACACCATATATTTT
-	TRBV5-1	TRBJ1-3	TRBD1	CASSLAGQGASGNTIYF	TGCGCCAGCAGCTTGGCCGGCCAGGGGGCTTCTGGAAACACCATATATTTT
-	TRBV4-1	TRBJ2-7	TRBD2	CASSQVGGAGAYEQYF	TGCGCCAGCAGCCAAGTAGGTGGGGCGGGAGCCTACGAGCAGTACTTC
-	TRBV10-1	TRBJ2-7	TRBD1	CASSTGQGFEQYF	TGCGCCAGCTCTACGGGACAGGGTTTCGAGCAGTACTTC
-	TRBV10-3	TRBJ1-2	TRBD1	CAISAPLTGVKFGYTF	TGTGCCATCAGTGCGCCACTAACAGGGGTTAAATTTGGCTACACCTTC
-	TRBV28	TRBJ1-1	-	CASSSPWGVRASTEAFF	TGTGCCAGCAGTTCCCCATGGGGGGTCCGAGCGAGCACTGAAGCTTTCTTT
once	TRBV28	TRBJ2-7	TRBD2	CASSWGVDSGSPHEQYF	TGTGCCAGCAGTTGGGGGGTTGATAGCGGGAGTCCCCACGAGCAGTACTTC
-	TRBV13	TRBJ2-5	-	CASSLGGSGQETQYF	TGTGCCAGCAGCTTAGGAGGGAGCGGACAAGAGACCCAGTACTTC
once	TRBV14	TRBJ2-5	TRBD1	CASSQDGDRVQETQYF	TGTGCCAGCAGCCAAGATGGAGACAGGGTCCAAGAGACCCAGTACTTC
few	TRBV5-1	TRBJ2-7	-	CASSPSRDTSYEQYF	TGCGCCAGCAGCCCATCTCGGGACACTTCTTACGAGCAGTACTTC
-	TRBV7-9	TRBJ2-7	-	CSSSSGSPTKQYF	TGTTCCAGCAGCTCGGGGTCCCCTACGAAGCAGTACTTC
-	TRBV9	TRBJ1-1	TRBD1	CASSLLGTGNTEAFF	TGTGCCAGCAGCTTGCTCGGGACAGGGAACACTGAAGCTTTCTTT
-	TRBV7-3	TRBJ2-7	-	CASSPGVNAWEQYF	TGTGCCAGCAGCCCGGGGGTTAACGCCTGGGAGCAGTACTTC
-	TRBV28	TRBJ1-6	TRBD1	CASSPGQDNSPLHF	TGTGCCAGCAGCCCCGGACAGGATAATTCACCCCTCCACTTT
once	TRBV11-3	TRBJ2-1	TRBD2	CASSGGRAGEQFF	TGTGCCAGCAGCGGGGGGAGGGCGGGAGAGCAGTTCTTC
-	TRBV28	TRBJ2-2	TRBD2	CASSSRLAGEGSGELFF	TGTGCCAGCAGTTCACGTCTAGCGGGAGAAGGTTCCGGGGAGCTGTTTTTT
-	TRBV5-1	TRBJ1-3	-	CASSNVDSSGNTIYF	TGCGCCAGCAGCAATGTTGACAGTTCTGGAAACACCATATATTTT
-	TRBV29-1	TRBJ2-3	TRBD2	CSVGAGRDTQYF	TGCAGCGTGGGAGCGGGGCGCGATACGCAGTATTTT
-	TRBV11-3	TRBJ2-2	-	CASSMTGELFF	TGTGCCAGCAGCATGACAGGGGAGCTGTTTTTT
-	TRBV4-1	TRBJ2-1	TRBD2	CASSGREGSYNEQFF	TGCGCCAGCAGTGGCCGGGAGGGCTCCTACAATGAGCAGTTCTTC
-	TRBV7-9	TRBJ1-6	-	CASSLEFGFSYNSPLHF	TGTGCCAGCAGCTTAGAGTTTGGCTTCTCCTATAATTCACCCCTCCACTTT
-	TRBV25-1	TRBJ1-2	-	CASSLGQRDGYTF	TGTGCCAGCAGCCTCGGACAGAGGGATGGCTACACCTTC
few	TRBV10-3	TRBJ2-7	TRBD1	CAISALRQGTPGSYEQYF	TGTGCCATCAGTGCTTTGCGACAGGGGACTCCTGGATCCTACGAGCAGTACTTC
-	TRBV19	TRBJ1-4	TRBD1	CASSGTTGGSEKLFF	TGTGCCAGTAGTGGAACGACAGGGGGTAGTGAAAAACTGTTTTTT
-	TRBV27	TRBJ2-7	TRBD1	CASSLSPGTGVHEQYF	TGTGCCAGCAGTTTATCCCCCGGGACAGGGGTACACGAGCAGTACTTC
-	TRBV7-9	TRBJ2-5	-	CSSSLAGDREGETQYF	TGTTCCAGCAGCTTAGCGGGGGACAGGGAAGGGGAGACCCAGTACTTC
-	TRBV7-3	TRBJ2-7	-	CASSPDVSGSYEQYF	TGTGCCAGCAGTCCCGATGTTAGCGGATCCTACGAGCAGTACTTC
-	TRBV19	TRBJ2-1	TRBD2	CASRLRGSYNEQFF	TGTGCCAGTCGTCTCCGCGGGAGCTACAATGAGCAGTTCTTC
-	TRBV28	TRBJ1-1	-	CASSLAGTGDTEAFF	TGTGCCAGCAGTCTCGCGGGGACGGGGGACACTGAAGCTTTCTTT